The TCR beta chain described here comes from a study of CD4 T cells in relation to SARS-CoV-2 and coronaviruses. The wider study: Patient ages ranged from 21 to 72, median 38. Of the patients, under 10 were male, 4 female, two Hispanic.

V lost 3 bases and J 1 base, leaving 9 bases between the germline ends. The germline V gene encodes CDR1 LNHDA and CDR2 SQIVND (reference sequence). The CDR3 contains 14 residues. Points from the study as a whole: Crossreactivity was assessed only for spike protein, not other viral proteins.

This table comes from immunoSEQ multiplex PCR, and its TCRdb copy is limited to in-frame clones, with some not included. The table lists approximately 50,000 clones, roughly 94% of them singletons, with around 0.43% in the top ten. Comment on this clone: Its target is not known.

Naive and memory CD4+ T cells came from enriched cryopreserved PBMCs. The sequence came from an adult with COVID-19. The sample taken for sequencing was naive CD4+ T cells from PBMCs. The subset here: naive CD4+ T cells isolated by negative enrichment. This sequence joins TRBV19 and TRBJ2-5; possibly TRBD2 for D (6 bases). CDR3: CASSMAGFQETQYF. CDR3 DNA: TGTGCCAGTAGTATGGCGGGATTCCAAGAGACCCAGTACTTC.